Detailed here is one TCR beta chain. The record originates from a study of blood T cell repertoires in COVID-19. About the study: Some COVID-19 samples were acute and others convalescent; all came from the United States, Italy and Spain. The analysed material was cDNA or gDNA that came from T cells, B-cell-depleted T cells, or PBMCs.

The CDR3 length is 16 residues. Trimming took 0 bases from V and 3 from J, leaving 13 bases between them. Germline V gene sequence: CDR1 SGHRS, CDR2 YFSETQ. How the authors handled the data: Quantification of nucleated cells was approximated via reference gene primer amplification. Measured with immunoSEQ multiplex PCR; TCRdb has only the in-frame clones, and not every one. V, J and clone size derive from that table, while D and trimming were established from the DNA sequence. The sample includes around 100,000 clones, more than 75% seen only once; the top ten take over 10%. The TCR originated in a human donor in a cohort sampled during active COVID-19. The sequenced sample consisted of peripheral blood. V usage is TRBV5-1 and J usage is TRBJ1-3, with D unclear. The CDR3 nucleotides are TGCGCCAGCAGCTTGGCTGGGAGTGGACTTGGAAACACCATATATTTT. Translated, it gives CASSLAGSGLGNTIYF.